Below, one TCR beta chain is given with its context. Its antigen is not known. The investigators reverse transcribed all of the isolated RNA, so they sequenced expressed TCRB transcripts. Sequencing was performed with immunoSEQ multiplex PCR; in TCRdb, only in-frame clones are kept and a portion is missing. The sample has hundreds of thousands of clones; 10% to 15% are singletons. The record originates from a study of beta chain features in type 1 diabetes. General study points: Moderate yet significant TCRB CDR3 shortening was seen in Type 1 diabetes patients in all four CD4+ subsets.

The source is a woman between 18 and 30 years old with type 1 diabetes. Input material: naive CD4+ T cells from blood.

As DNA, the CDR3 is TGTGCCTGGAGAAGGGAACCAGGGGAAAGAAACTCCTACAATGAGCAGTTCTTC. Protein: CAWRREPGERNSYNEQFF. This chain connects TRBV30 to TRBJ2-1; weak D call: TRBD1 (6 bases). V was pared by 3 bases and J by 0 bases, with 21 bases between. CDR3 length equals 18 residues. Germline CDR1 and CDR2: GTSNPN and SVGIG (reference sequence). The full variable domain, completed using reference TRBV30 and TRBJ2-1, is SQTIHQWPATLVQPVGSPLSLECTVEGTSNPNLYWYRQAAGRGLQLLFYSVGIGQISSEVPQNLSASRPQDRQFILSSKKLLLSDSGFYLCAWRREPGERNSYNEQFFGPGTRLTVL.